This record covers a single T cell receptor beta chain. The sample is drawn from a study of OX40 agonist ivuxolimab in advanced cancers. The CDR3 is 18 amino acids. V was clipped by 0 bases and J by 0 bases, with 15 bases between them. The V gene's germline CDR1 is LNHNV and CDR2 YYDKDF (reference sequence). Profiling relied on immunoSEQ multiplex PCR, and the TCRdb table lists in-frame clones only, not all of them. The data show roughly 77,000 clones, 80% to 95% seen once. This material consisted of CD4+ or CD8+ T cells sorted from blood, taken in a trial of the OX40 agonist ivuxolimab. The chain joins TRBV15 to TRBJ1-3; D ambiguous. This receptor was obtained from an adult with an advanced solid tumor such as melanoma, head and neck, liver or kidney cancer. The CDR3 DNA is TGTGCCACCAGCAGAGATTACTCTTTTTGGAGCTCTGGAAACACCATATATTTT. Translated, it gives CATSRDYSFWSSGNTIYF.